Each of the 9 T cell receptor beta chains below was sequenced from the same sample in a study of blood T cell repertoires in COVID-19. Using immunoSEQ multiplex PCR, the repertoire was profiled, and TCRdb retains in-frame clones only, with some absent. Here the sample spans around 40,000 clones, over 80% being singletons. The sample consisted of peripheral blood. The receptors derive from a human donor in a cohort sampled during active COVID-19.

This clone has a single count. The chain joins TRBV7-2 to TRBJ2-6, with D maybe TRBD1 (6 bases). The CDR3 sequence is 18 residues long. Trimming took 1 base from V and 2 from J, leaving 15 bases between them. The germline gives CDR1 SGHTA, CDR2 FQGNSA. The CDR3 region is CASSLVGRGVAGANVLTF. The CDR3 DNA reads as TGTGCCAGCAGCTTAGTTGGCAGGGGCGTGGCTGGGGCCAACGTCCTGACTTTC.

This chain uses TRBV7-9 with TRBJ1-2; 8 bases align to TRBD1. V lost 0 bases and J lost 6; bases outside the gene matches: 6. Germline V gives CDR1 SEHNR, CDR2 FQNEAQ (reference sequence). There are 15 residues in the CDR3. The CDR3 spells CASSLAPGGADGYTF. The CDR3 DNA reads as TGTGCCAGCAGCTTAGCGCCAGGGGGCGCGGATGGCTACACCTTC.

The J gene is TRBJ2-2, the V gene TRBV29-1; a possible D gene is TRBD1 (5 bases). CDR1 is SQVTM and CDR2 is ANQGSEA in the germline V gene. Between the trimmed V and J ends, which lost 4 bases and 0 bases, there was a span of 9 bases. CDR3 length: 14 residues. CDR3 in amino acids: CSVGLGPNTGELFF. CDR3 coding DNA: TGCAGCGTTGGTCTGGGGCCGAACACCGGGGAGCTGTTTTTT.

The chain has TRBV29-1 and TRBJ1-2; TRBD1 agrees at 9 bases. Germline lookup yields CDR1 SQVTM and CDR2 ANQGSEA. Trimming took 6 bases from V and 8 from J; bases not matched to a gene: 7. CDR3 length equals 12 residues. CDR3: CSVLQGAGGYTF. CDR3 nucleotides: TGCAGCGTCTTACAGGGGGCAGGCGGCTACACCTTC.

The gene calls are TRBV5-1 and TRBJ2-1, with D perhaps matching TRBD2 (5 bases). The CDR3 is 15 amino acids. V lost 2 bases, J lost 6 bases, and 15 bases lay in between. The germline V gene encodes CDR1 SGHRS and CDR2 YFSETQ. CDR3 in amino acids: CASSFLASTGNEQFF. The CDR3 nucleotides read TGCGCCAGCAGCTTTTTAGCGTCCACCGGCAATGAGCAGTTCTTC. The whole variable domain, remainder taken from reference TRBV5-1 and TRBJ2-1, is KAGVTQTPRYLIKTRGQQVTLSCSPISGHRSVSWYQQTPGQGLQFLFEYFSETQRNKGNFPGRFSGRQFSNSRSEMNVSTLELGDSALYLCASSFLASTGNEQFFGPGTRLTVL.

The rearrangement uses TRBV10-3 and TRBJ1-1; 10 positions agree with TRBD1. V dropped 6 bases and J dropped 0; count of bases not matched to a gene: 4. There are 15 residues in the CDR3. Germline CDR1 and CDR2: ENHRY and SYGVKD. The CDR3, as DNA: TGTGCCATCAGGACAGGGGGCAGGATGAACACTGAAGCTTTCTTT. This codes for CAIRTGGRMNTEAFF.

CDR3 in DNA: TGTGCCAGCAGTGAACCAGGAAGCCAAGAGACCCAGTACTTC. Its translation is CASSEPGSQETQYF. This chain connects TRBV6-1 to TRBJ2-5; D unresolved. The V end lost 2 bases, the J end lost 1 base, and 8 bases lay between the germline ends. The CDR3 covers 14 residues. Germline lookup yields CDR1 MNHNS and CDR2 SASEGT.

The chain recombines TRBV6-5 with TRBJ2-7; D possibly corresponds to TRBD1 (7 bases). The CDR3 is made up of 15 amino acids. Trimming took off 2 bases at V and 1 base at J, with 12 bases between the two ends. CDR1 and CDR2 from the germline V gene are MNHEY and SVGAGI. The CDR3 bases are TGTGCCAGCAGTTACGGGGCAGGGGGGTCCTACGAGCAGTACTTC. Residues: CASSYGAGGSYEQYF.

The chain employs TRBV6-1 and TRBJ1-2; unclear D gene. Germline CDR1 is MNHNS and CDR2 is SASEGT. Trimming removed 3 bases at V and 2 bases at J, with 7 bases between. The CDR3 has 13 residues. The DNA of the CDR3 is TGTGCCAGCAGTGAGGGAGGGAACTATGGCTACACCTTC. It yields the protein CASSEGGNYGYTF.